This passage covers 17 T cell receptor beta chains from one sample sequenced in a study of blood T cell repertoires in COVID-19. Repertoires were generated with immunoSEQ multiplex PCR, while TCRdb's copy carries only in-frame clones and drops some. This sample yields fewer than 60,000 clones, of which roughly 90% are seen a single time; approximately 4% belongs to the top ten. The sequenced sample was peripheral blood. The origin of the receptors is a human donor in a cohort sampled during active COVID-19.

The chain is built from TRBV9 and TRBJ1-1, with D tentatively TRBD1 (6 bases). CDR3 length: 14 residues. Trimming took 0 bases from V and 13 from J, leaving 19 bases between them. CDR1 is SGDLS, CDR2 YYNGEE, per germline. The CDR3 nucleotides read TGTGCCAGCAGCGTAGACTACTCAGGGGCCGGGGTTTTCTTT. Protein product: CASSVDYSGAGVFF.

This rearrangement joins TRBV2 to TRBJ1-5; the D is unclear. The CDR3 is made up of 14 amino acids. CDR1 and CDR2 (germline): SNHLY, FYNNEI. V lost 3 bases, J lost 0 bases, and 6 bases lay in between. CDR3 DNA sequence: TGTGCCAGCAGTGATAGTTATAGCAATCAGCCCCAGCATTTT. Translated, it gives CASSDSYSNQPQHF.

This chain links TRBV4-1 with TRBJ1-5; 10 bases align to TRBD1. The CDR3 is made up of 15 amino acids. V lost 4 bases, J lost 4 bases, and 4 bases stayed unmatched. Looked up from germline, CDR1 is MGHRA and CDR2 is YSYEKL. The chain's CDR3 is CASSRSGQGNQPQHF. The CDR3 DNA sequence: TGCGCCAGCAGCCGCTCGGGACAGGGGAATCAGCCCCAGCATTTT.

The chain employs TRBV21-1 and TRBJ2-7; the table's D call of TRBD1 was not tested on the DNA. TRBV21-1 is marked as a pseudogene. The CDR3 is 17 amino acids. CDR3 DNA: TGTGCCAGCAGCAAAAAAGGAGGGCGGGACAGCTCCTACGAGCAGTACTTC. It specifies CASSKKGGRDSSYEQYF.

The rearrangement joins TRBV19 to TRBJ1-1; TRBD1 is a possible D gene (6 bases). CDR3 length equals 13 residues. Germline assignment: CDR1 LNHDA and CDR2 SQIVND (reference sequence). Trimming removed 10 bases at V and 9 bases at J, with 21 bases between. The chain's CDR3 is CATSRPGTQKAFF. In DNA, the CDR3 is TGTGCCACCAGCAGGCCCGGGACACAAAAAGCTTTCTTT.

The chain uses TRBV5-1 and TRBJ1-4; 10 bases align to TRBD1. The CDR3 covers 15 residues. J lost 6 bases, V lost 4 bases, and 6 bases had no gene match. CDR1 and CDR2 (germline): SGHRS, YFSETQ. The CDR3 is CASSSGTGAYEKLFF. The CDR3 bases are TGCGCCAGCAGCAGCGGGACAGGGGCTTATGAAAAACTGTTTTTT.

This chain uses TRBV10-2 with TRBJ1-5, with TRBD1 matching over 11 bases. CDR3 length equals 16 residues. Germline V gene lookup returns CDR1 WSHSY and CDR2 SAAADI. The V segment lost 6 bases and the J segment 3 bases; nucleotides outside the gene matches: 7. The CDR3 DNA reads TGCGCCAGCAGGATCGGGACAGGGGGATACAATCAGCCCCAGCATTTT. It yields the protein CASRIGTGGYNQPQHF.

The chain combines TRBV28 with TRBJ1-1; 9 bases agree with TRBD1. This CDR3 is built from 13 residues. Trimming cost V 6 bases and J 4 bases; bases outside gene matches: 3. CDR1 MDHEN and CDR2 SYDVKM come from the germline V gene. The CDR3, as DNA: TGTGCCAGCAGCCGACAGGGGGGCACTGAAGCTTTCTTT. Amino acid sequence: CASSRQGGTEAFF.

This chain uses TRBV6-4 with TRBJ1-5, with D perhaps TRBD1 (6 bases). Trimming cost V 10 bases and J 2 bases, with 18 bases left between them. CDR1 and CDR2 from the germline V gene are MRHNA and SNTAGT. CDR3 length equals 15 residues. The CDR3 region has the DNA TGTGCCACAACCTACAGGGTCCTGGGCAATCAGCCCCAGCATTTT. It translates to CATTYRVLGNQPQHF.

The chain recombines TRBV28 with TRBJ2-3, with 9 bases aligning to TRBD1. The CDR3 runs to 12 residues. Germline assignment: CDR1 MDHEN and CDR2 SYDVKM. Losses at the gene ends were 6 bases for V and 5 bases for J; bases not matched to a gene: 0. CDR3 in DNA: TGTGCCAGCAGGGACAGGGGAGATACGCAGTATTTT. As protein: CASRDRGDTQYF.

This chain joins TRBV10-3 and TRBJ1-1, with D tentatively TRBD1 (5 bases). Germline CDR1 is ENHRY and CDR2 is SYGVKD. V shed 4 bases and J shed 1 base, with 13 bases lying between them. CDR3 length: 15 amino acids. DNA of the CDR3: TGTGCCATCAGTGGACGGAGGGGCCCGAACACTGAAGCTTTCTTT. Translated, it gives CAISGRRGPNTEAFF.

This chain uses TRBV28 with TRBJ2-5, with D perhaps TRBD1 (5 bases). This CDR3 is built from 14 residues. Germline V gives CDR1 MDHEN, CDR2 SYDVKM. The V end lost 2 bases, the J end lost 6 bases, and 13 bases lay between the germline ends. The CDR3 sequence is CASSLTGRAKTQYF. The DNA of the CDR3 is TGTGCCAGCAGTTTAACGGGCAGGGCGAAGACCCAGTACTTC. The whole variable domain, filled in from reference TRBV28 and TRBJ2-5, reads DVKVTQSSRYLVKRTGEKVFLECVQDMDHENMFWYRQDPGLGLRLIYFSYDVKMKEKGDIPEGYSVSREKKERFSLILESASTNQTSMYLCASSLTGRAKTQYFGPGTRLLVL.

The chain employs TRBV11-3 and TRBJ2-7, with 10 bases aligning to TRBD2. Germline values: CDR1 SGHNT, CDR2 YENEEA. V dropped 1 base and J dropped 3; count of bases not matched to a gene: 6. The CDR3 contains 16 residues. The CDR3 protein is CASSLGLAGVYYEQYV. The CDR3 bases are TGTGCCAGCAGCTTAGGGCTAGCGGGAGTCTACTACGAGCAGTACGTC.

The chain is built from TRBV28 and TRBJ2-1; 8 bases are shared with TRBD2. The germline V gene has CDR1 MDHEN and CDR2 SYDVKM. The CDR3 extends over 19 amino acids. Unmatched junction bases numbered 13, after V lost 2 bases and J lost 1 base. This CDR3 reads CASSLPAPPRGASYNEQFF. The CDR3 nucleotides read TGTGCCAGCAGTTTACCCGCCCCCCCGCGGGGGGCTTCCTACAATGAGCAGTTCTTC.

This chain uses TRBV6-5 with TRBJ2-5, with D possibly being TRBD1 (6 bases). The V gene lost 5 bases and the J gene lost 2 bases, with 9 bases spanning the gap. The CDR3 has 13 residues. Germline values: CDR1 MNHEY, CDR2 SVGAGI. The CDR3 here is CASSTGLQETQYF. The CDR3 nucleotides are TGTGCCAGCAGTACAGGGCTGCAAGAGACCCAGTACTTC.

The chain carries TRBV7-2 and TRBJ1-2; D gene ambiguous. Deletions cut 5 bases from V and 1 base from J, with 14 bases between. The CDR3 covers 15 residues. Germline V gene data show CDR1 as SGHTA and CDR2 as FQGNSA. This CDR3 reads CASSPDYRDNYGYTF. In DNA form, the CDR3 reads TGTGCCAGCAGCCCGGACTACAGAGATAACTATGGCTACACCTTC.

The rearrangement joins TRBV2 to TRBJ1-2; D perhaps matches TRBD1 (5 bases). The length of the CDR3 is 12 residues. Germline CDR1 and CDR2: SNHLY and FYNNEI. Trimming left V 3 bases short and J 4 bases short, with 6 bases between. CDR3: CASSETAYGYTF. The CDR3 nucleotides read TGTGCCAGCAGTGAGACAGCCTATGGCTACACCTTC. Combining the CDR3 with reference TRBV2 and TRBJ1-2 gives the whole variable domain EPEVTQTPSHQVTQMGQEVILRCVPISNHLYFYWYRQILGQKVEFLVSFYNNEISEKSEIFDDQFSVERPDGSNFTLKIRSTKLEDSAMYFCASSETAYGYTFGSGTRLTVV.